The 23 T cell receptor beta chains below all came from one sample that was sequenced in a study of cytomegalovirus exposure and HLA in healthy donors. The PCR employed 60 Vbeta primers together with 13 Jbeta primers. Data came from immunoSEQ multiplex PCR; TCRdb stores just in-frame clones and leaves some out. The sample has about 120,000 clones, roughly four fifths seen once. What was sequenced was PBMCs. These receptors all stem from a middle-aged woman in good health and CMV-seronegative.

The chain combines TRBV6-5 with TRBJ2-5, with TRBD1 matching 8 bases. This CDR3 is built from 15 residues. Germline V lookup: CDR1 MNHEY, CDR2 SVGAGI. V gave up 4 bases and J gave up 7 bases; unmatched junction bases: 11. The CDR3 DNA follows: TGTGCCAGCAGTTCAAGAACGGACAGGGTAGGGACCCAGTACTTC. This sequence encodes CASSSRTDRVGTQYF.

This chain joins TRBV28 and TRBJ2-5; D perhaps matches TRBD1 (6 bases). Trimming took off 5 bases at V and 5 bases at J, with 15 bases between the two ends. CDR1 and CDR2 from the germline V gene are MDHEN and SYDVKM. There are 14 residues in the CDR3. CDR3 sequence reads: CASSTPGHLETQYF. The CDR3 nucleotides read TGTGCCAGCAGTACCCCGGGACATCTCGAGACCCAGTACTTC. Full variable domain (rest looked up from reference TRBV28 and TRBJ2-5): DVKVTQSSRYLVKRTGEKVFLECVQDMDHENMFWYRQDPGLGLRLIYFSYDVKMKEKGDIPEGYSVSREKKERFSLILESASTNQTSMYLCASSTPGHLETQYFGPGTRLLVL.

The CDR3 nucleotides are TGTGCCAGCTCACTACATGAGGGCCCCTACGAGCAGTACTTC. As protein: CASSLHEGPYEQYF. This sequence joins TRBV18 and TRBJ2-7; D perhaps matches TRBD2 (5 bases). The CDR3 contains 14 residues. Germline V gives CDR1 KGHSH, CDR2 LQKENI. Trimming cost V 4 bases and J 2 bases, with 12 bases left between them.

Notes on this clone: The junction shows a germline mismatch at one end, possibly a read error. The CDR3 loop is CAISGLNEQGGPGNTIYF. DNA for the CDR3: TGTGCTATCAGTGGTCTCAATGAACAGGGGGGCCCTGGAAACACCATATATTTT. The J gene is TRBJ1-3, the V gene TRBV10-3, with 8 bases matching TRBD1. Looked up from germline, CDR1 is ENHRY and CDR2 is SYGVKD. The CDR3 runs 18 residues.

Only a few counts were recorded for this clone. The sample holds other DNA sequences that translate to the same CDR3. The chain uses TRBV28 and TRBJ1-2; 7 bases match TRBD1. CDR1 and CDR2 from the germline V gene are MDHEN and SYDVKM. V trimming: 5 bases; J trimming: 11 bases; junction bases outside the gene matches: 8. The CDR3 consists of 12 residues. The CDR3 region has the DNA TGTGCCAGCAGTCTAACAGGGGTCGGGTACACCTTC. Translating it yields CASSLTGVGYTF.

The rearrangement joins TRBV19 to TRBJ1-1; D is unclear. There are 13 residues in the CDR3. Germline-derived CDR1 and CDR2 are LNHDA and SQIVND (reference sequence). Between the trimmed V and J ends, which lost 3 bases and 2 bases, there was a span of 7 bases. The CDR3 bases are TGTGCCAGTAGTATCCGCGAAAACACTGAAGCTTTCTTT. Its protein product is CASSIRENTEAFF.

This clone was observed a few times. An end of the junction differs from the germline gene, which may be a read error. The chain links TRBV7-9 to TRBJ1-4; tentative D call: TRBD1 (6 bases). This CDR3 spans 15 amino acids. Germline CDR1 SEHNR, CDR2 FQNEAQ (reference sequence). CDR3: CSSSLGGGRNEKLFF. In nucleotides, the CDR3 is TGTTCCAGCAGCTTAGGGGGGGGCCGTAATGAAAAACTGTTTTTT.

The rearrangement links TRBV4-2 to TRBJ2-5; 7 nucleotides align to TRBD1. V lost 4 bases to trimming and J lost 4 bases; unmatched junction nucleotides: 9. This CDR3 comprises 15 residues. Germline V CDR1 and CDR2: LGHNA, YNFKEQ. The CDR3 loop is CASSRTQGLGETQYF. The DNA of the CDR3 is TGTGCCAGCAGCCGAACACAGGGGTTAGGAGAGACCCAGTACTTC.

V gene TRBV5-4 combines with J gene TRBJ2-1; TRBD1 agrees at 11 bases. The CDR3 length is 16 residues. From germline, CDR1 is SGHNT and CDR2 YYREEE (reference sequence). The trim removed 3 bases at V and 7 bases at J, leaving 9 bases unmatched. The CDR3 loop is CASSSGDRGGINEQFF. The CDR3 region has the DNA TGTGCCAGCAGCTCGGGGGACAGGGGGGGAATAAATGAGCAGTTCTTC.

V is TRBV11-2 and J is TRBJ2-1, with D possibly being TRBD2 (6 bases). The CDR3 length is 15 residues. Looked up from germline, CDR1 is SGHAT and CDR2 is FQNNGV. The V end was cut by 0 bases, the J end by 5 bases, with 11 bases between. As DNA, the CDR3 is TGTGCCAGCAGCTTAGAACCCGGGAGTAACAATGAGCAGTTCTTC. Its translation: CASSLEPGSNNEQFF. Complete variable domain (other parts from reference TRBV11-2 and TRBJ2-1): EAGVAQSPRYKIIEKRQSVAFWCNPISGHATLYWYQQILGQGPKLLIQFQNNGVVDDSQLPKDRFSAERLKGVDSTLKIQPAKLEDSAVYLCASSLEPGSNNEQFFGPGTRLTVL.

This chain uses TRBV18 with TRBJ2-5, with a weak D call TRBD2 (5 bases). The CDR3 length is 15 residues. CDR1 and CDR2 from the germline V gene are KGHSH and LQKENI. Trimming pared 2 bases from V and 2 bases from J, leaving 12 bases between. The CDR3: CASSPRSGLQETQYF. CDR3 sequence (DNA): TGTGCCAGCTCACCAAGGTCCGGACTTCAAGAGACCCAGTACTTC.

The chain is built from TRBV2 and TRBJ2-7; D call uncertain. The CDR3 has 13 amino acids. The ends were cut back, 4 bases at V and 3 bases at J, with 10 bases in the middle. Germline V gene data show CDR1 as SNHLY and CDR2 as FYNNEI. The CDR3: CASSGAYRYEQYF. The CDR3 DNA is TGTGCCAGCAGTGGGGCATACCGCTACGAGCAGTACTTC.

The V call is TRBV18, the J call TRBJ2-1; D is undetermined. The CDR3 totals 12 residues. Germline CDR1 KGHSH, CDR2 LQKENI. The V end was cut by 0 bases, the J end by 6 bases, with 3 bases between. In nucleotides, the CDR3 is TGTGCCAGCTCACCACCCTTCAATGAGCAGTTCTTC. Translation: CASSPPFNEQFF.

The V gene is TRBV25-1, the J gene TRBJ2-2, with 16 bases lining up with TRBD2. The CDR3 consists of 18 residues. V lost 8 bases and J lost 3; bases outside the gene matches: 9. Germline V CDR1 and CDR2: MGHDK, SYGVNS. The CDR3 loop is CASPCGTSGREDTGELFF. The CDR3 DNA is TGTGCCAGCCCGTGTGGGACTAGCGGGAGGGAGGACACCGGGGAGCTGTTTTTT.

There are a few counts of this clone. The rearrangement uses TRBV4-3 and TRBJ2-7; 9 positions agree with TRBD1. The junction had 6 bases not matched to a gene; V was cut back by 5 bases and J by 1 base. The germline CDR1 and CDR2 sequences are LGHNA and YSLEER. The CDR3 is 15 residues long. In DNA, the CDR3 is TGCGCCAGCAGCGTAGGACAGGGGAGTTCCTACGAGCAGTACTTC. Its protein is CASSVGQGSSYEQYF.

The chain recombines TRBV19 with TRBJ2-1, with 11 bases aligning to TRBD2. Germline V CDR1 and CDR2: LNHDA, SQIVND (reference sequence). Germline trimming cut 3 bases from V and 7 bases from J; bases unmatched to any gene: 8. The CDR3 sequence is 16 residues long. DNA of the CDR3: TGTGCCAGTAGTATTGGTCTAGCGGGAGGATCTAATGAGCAGTTCTTC. Its translation is CASSIGLAGGSNEQFF.

J is TRBJ2-1 and V is TRBV5-8; 11 bases match TRBD2. CDR3 length equals 17 residues. Looked up from germline, CDR1 is SGHTS and CDR2 is YDEGEE. Losses at the gene ends were 0 bases for V and 0 bases for J; bases not matched to a gene: 2. The CDR3 nucleotides read TGTGCCAGCAGCTTGGTAACTAGCGGGAGCTCCTACAATGAGCAGTTCTTC. Amino acid sequence: CASSLVTSGSSYNEQFF.

The chain carries TRBV21-1 and TRBJ1-2; TRBD1, the table's D call, was not compared with the DNA. TRBV21-1 is designated a pseudogene. This CDR3 is 12 amino acids long. CDR3 residues: CASSKIRDGYTF. CDR3 DNA: TGTGCCAGCAGCAAAATCAGGGATGGCTACACCTTC.

The chain recombines TRBV5-1 with TRBJ2-1; the match to TRBD2 covers 8 bases. Per germline, CDR1 SGHRS and CDR2 YFSETQ. This CDR3 comprises 15 residues. The V and J ends lost 4 bases and 6 bases, in that order; junction bases with no gene match: 9. As DNA, the CDR3 is TGCGCCAGCAGCGAGGTTACTAGCGGCCTCAATGAGCAGTTCTTC. It is translated as CASSEVTSGLNEQFF. The whole variable domain, filled in from reference TRBV5-1 and TRBJ2-1, reads KAGVTQTPRYLIKTRGQQVTLSCSPISGHRSVSWYQQTPGQGLQFLFEYFSETQRNKGNFPGRFSGRQFSNSRSEMNVSTLELGDSALYLCASSEVTSGLNEQFFGPGTRLTVL.

The chain couples TRBV11-2 to TRBJ2-4, with D unclear. Germline V lookup: CDR1 SGHAT, CDR2 FQNNGV. V was clipped by 1 base and J by 10 bases, with 8 bases between them. The CDR3 consists of 12 residues. The CDR3: CASSLGYPIQYF. DNA for the CDR3: TGTGCCAGCAGCTTAGGCTATCCAATTCAGTACTTC. Combining the CDR3 with reference TRBV11-2 and TRBJ2-4 gives the whole variable domain EAGVAQSPRYKIIEKRQSVAFWCNPISGHATLYWYQQILGQGPKLLIQFQNNGVVDDSQLPKDRFSAERLKGVDSTLKIQPAKLEDSAVYLCASSLGYPIQYFGAGTRLSVL.

The V gene is TRBV5-1, the J gene TRBJ1-2, with a weak D call TRBD1 (6 bases). Trimming took 4 bases from V and 1 from J, leaving 14 bases between them. This CDR3 is built from 15 residues. The germline gives CDR1 SGHRS, CDR2 YFSETQ. Written as DNA, the CDR3 is TGCGCCAGCAGCCCCGGACAGCTGAATAACTATGGCTACACCTTC. As protein: CASSPGQLNNYGYTF.

This chain uses TRBV9 with TRBJ1-2; 9 nucleotides match TRBD1. V lost 4 bases to trimming and J lost 3 bases; unmatched junction nucleotides: 10. The germline gives CDR1 SGDLS, CDR2 YYNGEE. CDR3 size: 16 residues. In DNA form, the CDR3 reads TGTGCCAGCAGCCCAAGTACAGGGGGCTTGGACTATGGCTACACCTTC. Translation gives CASSPSTGGLDYGYTF.

The chain combines TRBV27 with TRBJ2-7; 8 nucleotides line up with TRBD1. The CDR3 has 18 residues. Germline V CDR1 and CDR2: MNHEY, SMNVEV (reference sequence). J was trimmed by 6 bases and V by 6 bases; bases with no gene match: 22. The CDR3 DNA reads as TGTGCCAGCAGCCACCGGGACAGGTCCCCCAAGACTATTTCCGAGCAGTACTTC. This encodes CASSHRDRSPKTISEQYF.